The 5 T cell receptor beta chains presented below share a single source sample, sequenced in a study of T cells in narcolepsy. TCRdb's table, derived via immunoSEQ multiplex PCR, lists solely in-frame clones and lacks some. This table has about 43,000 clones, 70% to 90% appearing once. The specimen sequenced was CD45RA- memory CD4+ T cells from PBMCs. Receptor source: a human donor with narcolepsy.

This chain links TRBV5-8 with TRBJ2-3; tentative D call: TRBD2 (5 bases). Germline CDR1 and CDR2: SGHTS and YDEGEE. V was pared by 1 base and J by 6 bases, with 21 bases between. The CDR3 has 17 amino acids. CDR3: CASSLYTGRPAGDTQYF. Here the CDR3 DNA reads TGTGCCAGCAGCTTGTACACGGGCCGGCCCGCGGGTGATACGCAGTATTTT.

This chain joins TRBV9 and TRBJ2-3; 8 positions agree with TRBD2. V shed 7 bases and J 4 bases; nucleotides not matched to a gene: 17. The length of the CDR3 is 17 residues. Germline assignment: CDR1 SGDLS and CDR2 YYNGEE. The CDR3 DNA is TGTGCCAGCGGGACCCCTAACGGGAGCGGGAGTGCAGATACGCAGTATTTT. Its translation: CASGTPNGSGSADTQYF.

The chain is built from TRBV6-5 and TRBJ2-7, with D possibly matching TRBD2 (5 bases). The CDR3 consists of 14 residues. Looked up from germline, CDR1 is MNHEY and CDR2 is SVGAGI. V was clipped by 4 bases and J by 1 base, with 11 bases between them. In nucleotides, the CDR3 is TGTGCCAGCAGTTCGGGATTCCTTTCCTACGAGCAGTACTTC. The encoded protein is CASSSGFLSYEQYF.

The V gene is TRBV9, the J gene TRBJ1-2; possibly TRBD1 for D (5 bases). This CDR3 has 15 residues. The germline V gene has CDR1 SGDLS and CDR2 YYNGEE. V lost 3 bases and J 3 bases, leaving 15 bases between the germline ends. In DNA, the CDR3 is TGTGCCAGCAGCGCAGGCCCGGGACGGGACTATGGCTACACCTTC. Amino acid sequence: CASSAGPGRDYGYTF.

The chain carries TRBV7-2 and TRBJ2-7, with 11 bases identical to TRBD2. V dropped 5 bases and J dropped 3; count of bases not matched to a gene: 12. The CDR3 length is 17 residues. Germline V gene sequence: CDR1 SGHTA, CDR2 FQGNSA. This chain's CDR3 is CASSILSGGARLYEQYF. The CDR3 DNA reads TGTGCCAGCAGCATTCTTAGCGGGGGGGCCCGGCTCTACGAGCAGTACTTC.